This T cell receptor beta chain was obtained from a study of T cells in Graves' hyperthyroidism and ophthalmopathy. Study-level points and caveats: Ophthalmopathy prediction by the model preceded onset by a median about 6 months.

Exclusion of patients followed from uncontrolled infection, other autoimmune disease, pregnancy or lactation. Points on this clonotype: Its antigen is unknown.

Authors of the study amplified TCR beta CDR3 regions from RNA transcripts. With the HTBI primer set, the TCR CDR3 went through a first round of RT-PCR. TCRdb used MiXCR to reprocess the multiplex PCR reads, holding one entry per CDR3 protein. Here the sample spans hundreds of thousands of distinct CDR3 sequences, 14% to 15% being singletons. The CDR3 consists of 16 residues. V shed 5 bases, J shed 3 bases, and the junction held 7 bases outside the gene matches. The clonotype was recovered from a young man with Graves' ophthalmopathy. This chain links TRBV12-3 or TRBV12-4 with TRBJ1-2; 12 nucleotides match TRBD1. Sequencing was performed on blood. CDR3 in amino acids: CASSDPGTGGHYGYTF. For the CDR3, the DNA is TGTGCCAGCAGTGATCCCGGGACAGGGGGCCACTATGGCTACACCTTC.